This T cell receptor beta chain originates from a study of blood T cell repertoires in COVID-19. Background on the study: Material from acute and convalescent COVID-19 was sourced from the United States, Italy and Spain.

Everyone who took part was about 18 to 90 years old, and they came from over 20 US areas. Either two negative PCRs, clearance, or symptom resolution qualified Cohort 3 donors as recovered. Germline V lookup: CDR1 SGHRS, CDR2 YFSETQ. The junction had 13 bases not matched to a gene; V was cut back by 4 bases and J by 6 bases. The CDR3 covers 17 residues. Repertoires were generated with immunoSEQ multiplex PCR, while TCRdb's copy carries only in-frame clones and drops some. In the table there are about 170,000 clones, 89% of which are singletons. J is TRBJ1-6 and V is TRBV5-1; 7 bases line up with TRBD1. This clonotype was obtained from a woman in her late teens or twenties who had recovered from COVID-19. Sequenced material: PBMCs or T cells enriched from blood (not recorded which). The CDR3 is CASSLNPGQPPNSPLHF. CDR3 DNA sequence: TGCGCCAGCAGCCTAAACCCGGGACAGCCTCCTAATTCACCCCTCCACTTT.